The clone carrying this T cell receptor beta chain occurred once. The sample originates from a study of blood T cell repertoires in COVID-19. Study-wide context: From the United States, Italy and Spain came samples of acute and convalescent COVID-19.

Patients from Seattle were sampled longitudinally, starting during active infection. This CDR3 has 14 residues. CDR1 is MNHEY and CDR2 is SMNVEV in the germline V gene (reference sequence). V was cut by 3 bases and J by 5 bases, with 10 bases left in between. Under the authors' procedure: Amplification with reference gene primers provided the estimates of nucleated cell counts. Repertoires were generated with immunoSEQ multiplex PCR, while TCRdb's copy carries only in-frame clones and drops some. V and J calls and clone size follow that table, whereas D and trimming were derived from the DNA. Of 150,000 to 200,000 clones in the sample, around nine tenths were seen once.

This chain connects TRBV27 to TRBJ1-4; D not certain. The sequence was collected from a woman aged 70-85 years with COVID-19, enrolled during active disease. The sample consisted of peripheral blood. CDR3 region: CASSFHRLNEKLFF. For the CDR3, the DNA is TGTGCCAGCAGTTTCCACCGACTAAATGAAAAACTGTTTTTT.